One sample yielded the 7 T cell receptor beta chains listed below, sequenced in a study of cytomegalovirus exposure and HLA in healthy donors. Both 60 Vbeta primers and 13 Jbeta primers went into the PCR. TCRdb keeps only in-frame clones here, not all; method: immunoSEQ multiplex PCR. Found here are 100,000 to 150,000 clones; the top ten clones hold approximately 0.99%. Sequencing used PBMCs. Every receptor here comes from a man between 18 and 29 years old in good health and CMV-seronegative.

This chain joins TRBV15 and TRBJ1-4; D not certain. CDR3 size: 12 residues. Germline V gene lookup returns CDR1 LNHNV and CDR2 YYDKDF (reference sequence). The V and J ends lost 5 bases and 8 bases respectively, with 9 bases between them. CDR3 region: CATSPGKEKLFF. As DNA, the CDR3 is TGTGCCACCAGCCCGGGGAAGGAAAAACTGTTTTTT.

CDR3 protein: CASSFPGNSYEQYF. In nucleotides, the CDR3 is TGTGCCAGCAGTTTCCCCGGGAACTCCTACGAGCAGTACTTC. V gene TRBV28 combines with J gene TRBJ2-7, with a tentative D call TRBD2 (5 bases). V lost 3 bases and J lost 0, with 9 bases in between. The CDR3 runs to 14 residues. Germline-derived CDR1 and CDR2 are MDHEN and SYDVKM. Drawing the rest from reference TRBV28 and TRBJ2-7, the complete variable domain is DVKVTQSSRYLVKRTGEKVFLECVQDMDHENMFWYRQDPGLGLRLIYFSYDVKMKEKGDIPEGYSVSREKKERFSLILESASTNQTSMYLCASSFPGNSYEQYFGPGTRLTVT.

The chain joins TRBV9 to TRBJ2-7; 12 bases are shared with TRBD1. Germline CDR1 is SGDLS and CDR2 is YYNGEE. The CDR3 loop spans 17 amino acids. V was clipped by 3 bases and J by 3 bases; unmatched bases: 10. In DNA form, the CDR3 reads TGTGCCAGCAGCGGAAGTGGGACAGGGGGCGCGGGCTACGAGCAGTACTTC. Encoded protein: CASSGSGTGGAGYEQYF.

The rearrangement joins TRBV7-2 to TRBJ2-5, with unresolved D. The CDR3 extends over 13 amino acids. With 4 bases removed from V and 4 bases from J, the gap between germline ends came to 10 bases. From germline, CDR1 is SGHTA and CDR2 FQGNSA. The chain's CDR3 is CASSSLQRETQYF. As DNA, the CDR3 is TGTGCCAGCAGCTCCCTACAGAGAGAGACCCAGTACTTC.

The chain is built from TRBV30 and TRBJ2-7; no reliable D call. The germline CDR1 and CDR2 sequences are GTSNPN and SVGIG (reference sequence). The CDR3 covers 14 residues. V dropped 3 bases and J dropped 0 bases, with 12 bases sitting between them. The CDR3 DNA follows: TGTGCCTGGAGGCCTAACTCCCTCTCCTACGAGCAGTACTTC. Translation: CAWRPNSLSYEQYF.

The chain is built from TRBV6-5 and TRBJ1-4; TRBD1 matches at 7 bases. With 6 bases clipped from V and 2 bases from J, the junction kept 3 bases outside the gene matches. The CDR3 has 14 amino acids. The germline gives CDR1 MNHEY, CDR2 SVGAGI. The CDR3 protein is CASSLQGTNEKLFF. The DNA for the CDR3 is TGTGCCAGCAGCCTACAGGGGACTAATGAAAAACTGTTTTTT.

The chain couples TRBV7-8 to TRBJ1-2, with a tentative D call TRBD1 (5 bases). Trimming stripped 3 bases from V and 4 bases from J, with 15 bases between. CDR3 length equals 15 residues. Germline CDR1 and CDR2: SGHVS and FQNEAQ. The DNA for the CDR3 is TGTGCCAGCAGCTTCCGAACAGGAGGGGCCTATGGCTACACCTTC. Its translation: CASSFRTGGAYGYTF.